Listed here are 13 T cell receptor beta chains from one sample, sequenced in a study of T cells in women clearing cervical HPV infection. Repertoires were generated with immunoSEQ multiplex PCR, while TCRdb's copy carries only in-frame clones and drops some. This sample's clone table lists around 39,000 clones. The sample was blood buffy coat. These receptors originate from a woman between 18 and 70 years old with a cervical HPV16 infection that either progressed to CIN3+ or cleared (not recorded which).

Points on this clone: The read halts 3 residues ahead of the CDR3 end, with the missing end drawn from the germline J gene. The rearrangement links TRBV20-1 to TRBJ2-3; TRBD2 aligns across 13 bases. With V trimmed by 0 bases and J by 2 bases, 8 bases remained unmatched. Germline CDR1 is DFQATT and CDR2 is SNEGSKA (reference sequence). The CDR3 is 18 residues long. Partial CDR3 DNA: TGCAGTGCTAGAGATCTCAAACTAGCGGGAGGGTCCACAGATACG. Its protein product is CSARDLKLAGGSTDT. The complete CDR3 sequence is CSARDLKLAGGSTDTQYF.

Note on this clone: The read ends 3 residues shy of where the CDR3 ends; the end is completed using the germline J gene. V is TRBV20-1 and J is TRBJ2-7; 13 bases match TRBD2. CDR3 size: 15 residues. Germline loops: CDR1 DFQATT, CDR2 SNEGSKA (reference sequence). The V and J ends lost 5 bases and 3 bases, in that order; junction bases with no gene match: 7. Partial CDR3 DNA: TGCAGTGCTTATGGAGGACTAGCGGGAGTCTACGAG. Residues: CSAYGGLAGVYE. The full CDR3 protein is CSAYGGLAGVYEQYF.

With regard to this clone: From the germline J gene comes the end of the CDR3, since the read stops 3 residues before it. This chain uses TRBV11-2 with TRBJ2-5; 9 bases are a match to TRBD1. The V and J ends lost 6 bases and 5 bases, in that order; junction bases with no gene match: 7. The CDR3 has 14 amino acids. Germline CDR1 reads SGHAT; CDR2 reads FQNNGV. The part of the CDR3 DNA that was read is TGTGCCAGCAGTTACAGGGGGCGCGAGGAGACC. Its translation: CASSYRGREET. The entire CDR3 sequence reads CASSYRGREETQYF.

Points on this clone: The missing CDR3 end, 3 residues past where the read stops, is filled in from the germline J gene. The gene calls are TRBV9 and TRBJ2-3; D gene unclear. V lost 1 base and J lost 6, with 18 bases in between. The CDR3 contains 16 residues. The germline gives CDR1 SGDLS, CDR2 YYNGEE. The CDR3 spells CASSVTSSQAGDTQYF. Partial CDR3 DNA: TGTGCCAGCAGCGTAACCAGCTCCCAAGCCGGGGATACG.

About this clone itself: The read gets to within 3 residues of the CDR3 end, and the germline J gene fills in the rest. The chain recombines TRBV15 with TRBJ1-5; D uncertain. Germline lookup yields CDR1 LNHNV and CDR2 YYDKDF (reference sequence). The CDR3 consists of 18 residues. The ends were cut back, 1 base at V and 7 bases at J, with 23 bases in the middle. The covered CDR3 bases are TGTGCCACCAGCAGAGGGGGAGCGGGATCCGAACGTTGGCAGCCC. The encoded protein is CATSRGGAGSERWQP. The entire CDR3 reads CATSRGGAGSERWQPQHF.

Partial CDR3 DNA: TGTGCCAGCAGCCGGACAGGGAGCTCCTACGAG. This sequence encodes CASSRTGSSYE. The full CDR3 is CASSRTGSSYEQYF. V usage is TRBV7-9 and J usage is TRBJ2-7; 8 bases line up with TRBD1. With the read ending 3 residues before the CDR3 end, the germline J gene is used to fill in that end. The CDR3 loop spans 14 amino acids. The ends lost 5 bases at V and 0 bases at J; junction bases unmatched: 3. In germline, CDR1 is SEHNR, CDR2 FQNEAQ (reference sequence).

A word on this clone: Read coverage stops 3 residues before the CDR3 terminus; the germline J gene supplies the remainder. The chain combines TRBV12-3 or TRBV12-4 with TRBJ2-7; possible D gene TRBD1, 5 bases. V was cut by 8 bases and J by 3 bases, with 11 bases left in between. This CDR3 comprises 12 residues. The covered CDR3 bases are TGTGCCAGCGGGCAGGGTATCTACGAG. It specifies CASGQGIYE. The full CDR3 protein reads CASGQGIYEQYF.

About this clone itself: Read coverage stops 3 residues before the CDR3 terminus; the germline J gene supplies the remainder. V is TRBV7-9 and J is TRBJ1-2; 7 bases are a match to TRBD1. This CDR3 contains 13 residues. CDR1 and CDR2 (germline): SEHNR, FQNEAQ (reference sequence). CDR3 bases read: TGTGCCAGCAGCGTGCAGGGGGAGGAAGGC. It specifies CASSVQGEEG. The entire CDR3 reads CASSVQGEEGYTF. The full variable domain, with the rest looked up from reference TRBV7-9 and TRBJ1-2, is DTGVSQNPRHKITKRGQNVTFRCDPISEHNRLYWYRQTLGQGPEFLTYFQNEAQLEKSRLLSDRFSAERPKGSFSTLEIQRTEQGDSAMYLCASSVQGEEGYTFGSGTRLTVV.

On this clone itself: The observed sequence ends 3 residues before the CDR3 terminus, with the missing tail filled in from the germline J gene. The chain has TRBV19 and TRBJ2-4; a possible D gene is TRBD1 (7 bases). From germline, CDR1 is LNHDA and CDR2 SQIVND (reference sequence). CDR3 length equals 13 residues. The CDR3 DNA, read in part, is TGTGCCACCAGGGGGGTAACTAACTATGGT. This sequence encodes CATRGVTNYG. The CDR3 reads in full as CATRGVTNYGQYF.

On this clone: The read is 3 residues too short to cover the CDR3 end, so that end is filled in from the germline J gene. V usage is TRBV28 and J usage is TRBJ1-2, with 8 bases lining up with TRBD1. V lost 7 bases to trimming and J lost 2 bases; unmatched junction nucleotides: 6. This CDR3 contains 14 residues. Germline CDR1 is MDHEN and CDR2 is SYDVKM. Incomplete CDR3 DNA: TGTGCCAGCATCGAACAGGGGGAAAACTATGGC. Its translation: CASIEQGENYG. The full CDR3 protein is CASIEQGENYGYTF.

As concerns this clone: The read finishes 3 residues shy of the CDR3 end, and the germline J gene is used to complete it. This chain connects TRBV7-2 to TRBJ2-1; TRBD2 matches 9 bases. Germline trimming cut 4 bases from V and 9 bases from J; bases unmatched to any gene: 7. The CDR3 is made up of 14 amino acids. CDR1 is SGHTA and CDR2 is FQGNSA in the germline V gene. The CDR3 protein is CASSSGLAGTEQFF. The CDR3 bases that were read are TGTGCCAGCAGCTCGGGGCTAGCGGGAACTGAG.

Here the CDR3 reads CASSTGWRSTYNEQFF. The sequenced CDR3 bases are TGTGCCAGTAGTACCGGGTGGAGAAGTACCTACAATGAG. The genes are TRBV19 and TRBJ2-1, with no clear D. The CDR3 extends 3 residues past the end of the read, so its final part is completed from the germline J gene. V shed 4 bases and J shed 2 bases, with 15 bases lying between them. CDR1 is LNHDA and CDR2 is SQIVND in the germline V gene (reference sequence). This CDR3 spans 16 amino acids.

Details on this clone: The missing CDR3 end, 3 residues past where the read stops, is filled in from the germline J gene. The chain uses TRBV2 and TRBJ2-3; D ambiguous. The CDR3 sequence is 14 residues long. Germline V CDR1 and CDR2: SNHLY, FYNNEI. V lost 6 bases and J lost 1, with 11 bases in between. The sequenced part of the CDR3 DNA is TGTGCCAGCAGACTGTCAAGCGGCACAGATACG. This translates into CASRLSSGTDT. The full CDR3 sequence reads CASRLSSGTDTQYF.